A single sample gave rise to the 3 T cell receptor beta chains below, sequenced in a study of cytomegalovirus exposure and HLA in healthy donors. Sequenced by immunoSEQ multiplex PCR; TCRdb stores in-frame clones only, minus some. Of some 340,000 clones in the sample, 87% were seen once. The source material was PBMCs. These receptors were taken from a woman in her 30s in good health and CMV-seropositive.

V usage is TRBV11-3 and J usage is TRBJ2-1; 10 bases align to TRBD2. V shed 4 bases, J shed 3 bases, and the junction held 3 bases outside the gene matches. Per the germline V gene, CDR1 is SGHNT and CDR2 is YENEEA. The CDR3 has 15 amino acids. The DNA of the CDR3 is TGTGCCAGCAGCTATACTAGCGGGAACTACAATGAGCAGTTCTTC. Translation gives CASSYTSGNYNEQFF.

V and J are TRBV18 and TRBJ1-5, with 8 bases lining up with TRBD1. CDR3 length: 15 amino acids. The V segment lost 5 bases and the J segment 4 bases; nucleotides outside the gene matches: 7. Germline V lookup: CDR1 KGHSH, CDR2 LQKENI. CDR3 nucleotide sequence: TGTGCCAGCTCAAAGGACAGGGCTGGGAATCAGCCCCAGCATTTT. Translating gives CASSKDRAGNQPQHF.

The chain combines TRBV27 with TRBJ2-6; D is uncertain. This CDR3 is built from 15 residues. V was pared by 3 bases and J by 2 bases, with 8 bases between. Germline-derived CDR1 and CDR2 are MNHEY and SMNVEV (reference sequence). The CDR3 region has the DNA TGTGCCAGCAGTTTTCTGCCGACTGGGGCCAACGTCCTGACTTTC. It specifies CASSFLPTGANVLTF. Drawing the rest from reference TRBV27 and TRBJ2-6, the complete variable domain is EAQVTQNPRYLITVTGKKLTVTCSQNMNHEYMSWYRQDPGLGLRQIYYSMNVEVTDKGDVPEGYKVSRKEKRNFPLILESPSPNQTSLYFCASSFLPTGANVLTFGAGSRLTVL.